This is a list of T cell receptor beta chains from one sample in a study of CD8 T cells in ankylosing spondylitis. Each CDR3 protein gets one entry after TCRdb re-called the 5' RACE reads with MiXCR. The profile shows approximately 400,000 distinct CDR3 sequences, 20% to 30% of them singletons. The sequenced sample was blood, either unsorted or a sorted T cell fraction (not recorded which). Receptor source: a male donor with ankylosing spondylitis. CDR3s include the opening cysteine and the closing phenylalanine or tryptophan. The D gene is left open where the match is weak. Clone size is not always given. Where it is, it says once, few, many or a class for expanded clones.

V	D	size	J	DNA	CDR3
TRBV20-1	.	.	TRBJ2-3	TGCAGTGCCGGCGAGTACACAGATACGCAGTATTTT	CSAGEYTDTQYF
TRBV5-1	TRBD2	few	TRBJ2-1	TGCGCCAGCAGCTTGGGCTGGACTAGCGGGAGAGCGGATGAGCAGTTCTTC	CASSLGWTSGRADEQFF
TRBV7-9	TRBD2	.	TRBJ2-1	TGTGCCAGCAGCTTAGGAACTAGCGGATACTACAATGAGCAGTTCTTC	CASSLGTSGYYNEQFF
TRBV3-1	.	.	TRBJ1-1	TGTGCCAGCAGCCGAGGAGGGTATGGGGACACTGAAGCTTTCTTT	CASSRGGYGDTEAFF
TRBV6-6	.	few	TRBJ1-6	TGTGCCAGCAGTTACCAGGATAATTCACCCCTCCACTTT	CASSYQDNSPLHF
TRBV12-5	.	.	TRBJ1-1	TGTGCTAGTGCCCAATCACAGGGTAACATGAACACTGAAGCTTTCTTT	CASAQSQGNMNTEAFF
TRBV2	.	.	TRBJ1-5	TGTGCCAGCAGTGAATACAGGGAACAGCCCCAGCATTTT	CASSEYREQPQHF
TRBV20-1	TRBD1	few	TRBJ2-1	TGCAGTGCCAGAAACAGGGGATGGAATGAGCAGTTCTTC	CSARNRGWNEQFF
TRBV5-1	TRBD2	.	TRBJ2-1	TGCGCCAGCAGCCCACGGACTAGCGGGATTTCAAATGAGCAGTTCTTC	CASSPRTSGISNEQFF
TRBV18	.	.	TRBJ2-6	TGTGCCAGCTCACTGCCCGGGACCCCGGCCTACTCTGGGGCCAACGTCCTGACTTTC	CASSLPGTPAYSGANVLTF
TRBV5-5	TRBD1	few	TRBJ2-5	TGTGCCAGCAGCTGGGACAGCGAAGAGACCCAGTACTTC	CASSWDSEETQYF
TRBV10-3	TRBD2	few	TRBJ2-5	TGTGCCATCAGTGAGTCGTGGACTAGCGGGAGAATCCAAGAGACCCAGTACTTC	CAISESWTSGRIQETQYF
TRBV12-3/TRBV12-4	TRBD2	.	TRBJ2-6	TGTGCCAGCAGACTAGCGGGAGGCCCTCGGGGGGCCAACGTCCTGACTTTC	CASRLAGGPRGANVLTF
TRBV12-3/TRBV12-4	TRBD2	few	TRBJ2-5	TGTGCCAGCAGTCCCCTTGGGACTAGCGGGAGTGAGACCCAGTACTTC	CASSPLGTSGSETQYF
TRBV5-1	.	many	TRBJ2-3	TGCGCCAGCAGCTGGGGGACTGGAACAGATACGCAGTATTTT	CASSWGTGTDTQYF
TRBV20-1	TRBD2	.	TRBJ2-2	TGCAGTGCTAGCCGACTAGCGGGAACCACCGGGGAGCTGTTTTTT	CSASRLAGTTGELFF
TRBV4-2	.	.	TRBJ1-6	TGTGCCAGCAGCCAAGATGGTAATTCACCCCTCCACTTT	CASSQDGNSPLHF
TRBV20-1	.	few	TRBJ1-4	TGCAGTGCTAGTACCCAGGGAGGTGGTGAAAAACTGTTTTTT	CSASTQGGGEKLFF
TRBV15	.	few	TRBJ2-1	TGTGCCACCAGCAGAGCTATTCGCGGGTCGTCCTACAATGAGCAGTTCTTC	CATSRAIRGSSYNEQFF
TRBV11-2	.	.	TRBJ2-2	TGTGCCAGCAGCTTACTAGTATATACCACCGGGGAGCTGTTTTTT	CASSLLVYTTGELFF
TRBV20-1	TRBD2	few	TRBJ2-1	TGCAGTGCCAGACTAGCGGGACGCTACAATGAGCAGTTCTTC	CSARLAGRYNEQFF
TRBV5-1	TRBD1	.	TRBJ1-4	TGCGCCAGCAGCTTGGCCGTAGGGGGCGATAATGAAAAACTGTTTTTT	CASSLAVGGDNEKLFF
TRBV3-1	.	.	TRBJ2-1	TGTGCCAGCAGCCCGAGCGGACACATCAATGAGCAGTTCTTC	CASSPSGHINEQFF
TRBV7-2	.	.	TRBJ1-1	TGTGCCAGCAGCCGGGGGCAGATTGAAGCTTTCTTT	CASSRGQIEAFF
TRBV25-1	.	.	TRBJ2-2	TGTGCCAGCAGCCAAAGGGGGGCTCTCGGGGAGCTGTTTTTT	CASSQRGALGELFF
TRBV18	.	.	TRBJ1-2	TGTGCCAGCTCACCCGAGTCAGGGTACCACTATGGCTACACCTTC	CASSPESGYHYGYTF
TRBV10-3	.	few	TRBJ2-1	TGTGCCATCAGCCCTAACCGGGACCCCATAGTTCAGTTCTTC	CAISPNRDPIVQFF
TRBV24-1	.	.	TRBJ2-1	TGTGCCACCAGTGAACGAGGGGAGCAGTTCTTC	CATSERGEQFF
TRBV20-1	.	few	TRBJ2-1	TGCAGTGCTAGAGATGTTGTACCTGTATGGGCGGGGAATGAGCAGTTCTTC	CSARDVVPVWAGNEQFF
TRBV29-1	TRBD1	.	TRBJ2-3	TGCAGCGTGATGACAGGGTCGGGGACAGATACGCAGTATTTT	CSVMTGSGTDTQYF
TRBV19	.	.	TRBJ1-2	TGTGCCAGTAGTAGGTTACAGGGCGATGGCTACACCTTC	CASSRLQGDGYTF
TRBV20-1	.	few	TRBJ2-7	TGCAGTGCTAGGACAGTTACACAGGGTACGAACGAGCAGTACTTC	CSARTVTQGTNEQYF
TRBV12-3/TRBV12-4	.	.	TRBJ1-2	TGTGCCAGCAGTTTAGACATTGGCTATGGCTACACCTTC	CASSLDIGYGYTF
TRBV29-1	TRBD2	many	TRBJ2-3	TGCAGCGCCCCTCCGGGACTAGCGGGCGCAGATACGCAGTATTTT	CSAPPGLAGADTQYF
TRBV12-3/TRBV12-4	.	.	TRBJ1-2	TGTGCCAGCAGTTTAGTGGGCAGGGGTAGTGGCTACACCTTC	CASSLVGRGSGYTF
TRBV3-1	.	few	TRBJ1-1	TGTGCCAGCAGCCCGATAAGGGTAAGCACTGAAGCTTTCTTT	CASSPIRVSTEAFF
TRBV19	.	.	TRBJ1-1	TGTGCCAGTAGTCGGGCCGAGGGGGCTGAAGCTTTCTTT	CASSRAEGAEAFF
TRBV12-3/TRBV12-4	TRBD2	few	TRBJ2-3	TGTGCCAGCAAAGGGACTAGCGGCACAGATACGCAGTATTTT	CASKGTSGTDTQYF
TRBV7-9	.	.	TRBJ1-4	TGTGCCAGCAGCTTAAGTCTAACTAATGAAAAACTGTTTTTT	CASSLSLTNEKLFF
TRBV12-3/TRBV12-4	.	.	TRBJ2-3	TGTGCCAGCAGCGCCGGAAGGGGGAGGGCCTTTCGGGACACAGATACGCAGTATTTT	CASSAGRGRAFRDTDTQYF
TRBV5-1	.	.	TRBJ2-1	TGCGCCAGCAGTCTACTGGACTACCTCTACAATGAGCAGTTCTTC	CASSLLDYLYNEQFF
TRBV20-1	.	few	TRBJ1-4	TGCAGTGCTAGAGATGGGCAGGGTCGAGAAAAACTGTTTTTT	CSARDGQGREKLFF
TRBV2	TRBD1	few	TRBJ1-1	TGTGCCAGCAGTGAATTTCGGACAGGGGGCCAGGGGACTGAAGCTTTCTTT	CASSEFRTGGQGTEAFF